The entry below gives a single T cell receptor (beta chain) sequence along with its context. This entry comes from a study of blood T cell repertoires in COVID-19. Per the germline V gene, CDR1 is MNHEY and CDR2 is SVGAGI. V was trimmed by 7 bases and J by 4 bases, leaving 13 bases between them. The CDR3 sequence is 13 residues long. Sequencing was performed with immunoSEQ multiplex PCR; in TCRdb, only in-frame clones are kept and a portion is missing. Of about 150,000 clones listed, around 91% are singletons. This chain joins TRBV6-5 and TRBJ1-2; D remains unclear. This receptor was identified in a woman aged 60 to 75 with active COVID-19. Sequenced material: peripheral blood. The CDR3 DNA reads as TGTGCCAGCAACCCTAGAGGTTCCTATGGCTACACCTTC. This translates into CASNPRGSYGYTF.